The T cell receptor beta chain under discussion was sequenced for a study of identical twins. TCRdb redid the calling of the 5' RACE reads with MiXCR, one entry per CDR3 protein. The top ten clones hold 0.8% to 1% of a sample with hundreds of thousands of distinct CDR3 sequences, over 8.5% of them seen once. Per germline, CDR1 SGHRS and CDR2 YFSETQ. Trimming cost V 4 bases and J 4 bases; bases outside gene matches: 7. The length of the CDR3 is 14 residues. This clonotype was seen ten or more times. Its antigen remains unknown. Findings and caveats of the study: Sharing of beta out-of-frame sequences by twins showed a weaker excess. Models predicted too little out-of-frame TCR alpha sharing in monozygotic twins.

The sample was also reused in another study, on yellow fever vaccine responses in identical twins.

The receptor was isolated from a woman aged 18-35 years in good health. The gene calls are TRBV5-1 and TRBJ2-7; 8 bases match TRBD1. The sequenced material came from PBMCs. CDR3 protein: CASSPWTGKYEQYF. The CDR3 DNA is TGCGCCAGCAGCCCCTGGACAGGGAAATACGAGCAGTACTTC.